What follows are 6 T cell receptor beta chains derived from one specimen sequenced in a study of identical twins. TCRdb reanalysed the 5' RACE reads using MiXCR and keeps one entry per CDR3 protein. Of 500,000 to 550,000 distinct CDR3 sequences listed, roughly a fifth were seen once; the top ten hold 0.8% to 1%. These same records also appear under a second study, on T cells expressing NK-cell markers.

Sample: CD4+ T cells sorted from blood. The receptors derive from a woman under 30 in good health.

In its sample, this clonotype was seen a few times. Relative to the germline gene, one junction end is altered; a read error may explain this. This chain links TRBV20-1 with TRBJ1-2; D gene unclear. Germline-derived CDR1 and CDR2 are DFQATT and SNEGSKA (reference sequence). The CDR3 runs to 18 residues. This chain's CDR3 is CSANPGRTTYNGNYRYTF. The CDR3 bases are TGCAGTGCTAACCCCGGGCGCACCACGTATAACGGGAACTATCGCTACACCTTC.

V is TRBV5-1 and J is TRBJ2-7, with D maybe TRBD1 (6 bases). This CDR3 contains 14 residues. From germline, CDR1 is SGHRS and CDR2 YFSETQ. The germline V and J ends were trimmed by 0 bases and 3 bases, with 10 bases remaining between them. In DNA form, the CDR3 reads TGCGCCAGCAGCTTGGAACAGGGCGGCTACGAGCAGTACTTC. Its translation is CASSLEQGGYEQYF.

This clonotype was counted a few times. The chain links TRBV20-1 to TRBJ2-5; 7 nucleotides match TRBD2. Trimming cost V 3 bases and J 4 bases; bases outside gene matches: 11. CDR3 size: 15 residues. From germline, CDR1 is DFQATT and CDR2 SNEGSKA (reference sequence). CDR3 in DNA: TGCAGTGCTAGTCTCCGGACTAGAGCAAGAGAGACCCAGTACTTC. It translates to CSASLRTRARETQYF.

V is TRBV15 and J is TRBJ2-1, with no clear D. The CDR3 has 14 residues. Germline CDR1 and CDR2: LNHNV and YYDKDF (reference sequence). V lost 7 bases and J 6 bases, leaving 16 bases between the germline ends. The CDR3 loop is CATTREPTGNEQFF. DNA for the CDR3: TGTGCCACCACCCGTGAGCCAACGGGCAATGAGCAGTTCTTC.

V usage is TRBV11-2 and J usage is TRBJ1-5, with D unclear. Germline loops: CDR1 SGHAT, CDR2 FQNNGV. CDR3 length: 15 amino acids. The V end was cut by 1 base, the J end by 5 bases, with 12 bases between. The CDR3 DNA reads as TGTGCCAGCAGCTTAGGTTCGCTATTGGATCAGCCCCAGCATTTT. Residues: CASSLGSLLDQPQHF.

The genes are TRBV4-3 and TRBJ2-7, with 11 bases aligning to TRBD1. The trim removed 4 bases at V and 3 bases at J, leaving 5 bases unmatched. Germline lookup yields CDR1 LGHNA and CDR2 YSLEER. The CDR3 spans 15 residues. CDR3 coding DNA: TGCGCCAGCAGCCCCAGGACAGGGGGCGGCTACGAGCAGTACTTC. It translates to CASSPRTGGGYEQYF.